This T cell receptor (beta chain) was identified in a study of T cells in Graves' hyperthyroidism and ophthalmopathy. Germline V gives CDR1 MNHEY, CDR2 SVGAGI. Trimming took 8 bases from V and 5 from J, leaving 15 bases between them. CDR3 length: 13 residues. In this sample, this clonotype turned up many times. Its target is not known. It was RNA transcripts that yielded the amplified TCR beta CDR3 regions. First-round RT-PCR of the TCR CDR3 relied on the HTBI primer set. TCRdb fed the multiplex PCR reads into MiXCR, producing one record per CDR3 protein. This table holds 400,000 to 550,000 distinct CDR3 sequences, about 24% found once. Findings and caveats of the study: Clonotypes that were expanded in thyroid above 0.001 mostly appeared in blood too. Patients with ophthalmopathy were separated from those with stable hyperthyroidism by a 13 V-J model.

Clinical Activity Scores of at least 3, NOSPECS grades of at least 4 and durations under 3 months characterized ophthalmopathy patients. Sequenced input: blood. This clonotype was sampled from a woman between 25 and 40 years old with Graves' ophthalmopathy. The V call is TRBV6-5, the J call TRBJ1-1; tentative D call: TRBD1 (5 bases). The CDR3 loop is CASARESVTEAFF. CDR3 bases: TGTGCCAGCGCCAGGGAGAGTGTTACTGAAGCTTTCTTT.